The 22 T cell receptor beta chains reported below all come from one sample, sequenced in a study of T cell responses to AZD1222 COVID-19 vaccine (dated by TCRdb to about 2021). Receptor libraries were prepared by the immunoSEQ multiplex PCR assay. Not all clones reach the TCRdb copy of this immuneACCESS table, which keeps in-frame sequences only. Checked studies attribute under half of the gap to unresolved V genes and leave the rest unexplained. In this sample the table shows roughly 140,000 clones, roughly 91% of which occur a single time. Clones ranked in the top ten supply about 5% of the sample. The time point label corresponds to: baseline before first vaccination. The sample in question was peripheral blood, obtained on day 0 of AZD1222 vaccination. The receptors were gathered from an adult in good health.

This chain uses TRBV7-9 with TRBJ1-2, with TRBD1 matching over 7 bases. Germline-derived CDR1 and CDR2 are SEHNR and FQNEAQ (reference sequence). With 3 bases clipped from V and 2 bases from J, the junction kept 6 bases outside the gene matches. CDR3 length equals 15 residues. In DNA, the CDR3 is TGTGCCAGCAGCTTTTCCGGACAGGAGAACTATGGCTACACCTTC. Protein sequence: CASSFSGQENYGYTF.

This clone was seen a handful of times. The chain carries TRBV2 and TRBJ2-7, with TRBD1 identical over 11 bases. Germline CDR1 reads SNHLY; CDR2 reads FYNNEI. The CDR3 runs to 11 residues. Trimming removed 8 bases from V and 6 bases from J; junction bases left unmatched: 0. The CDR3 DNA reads TGTGCCAGCGGGACAGGGGGCGAGCAGTACTTC. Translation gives CASGTGGEQYF.

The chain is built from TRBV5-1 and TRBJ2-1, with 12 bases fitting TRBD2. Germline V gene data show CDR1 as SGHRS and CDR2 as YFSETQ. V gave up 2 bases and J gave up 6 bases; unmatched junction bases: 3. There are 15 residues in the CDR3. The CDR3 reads CASSLETSGGNEQFF. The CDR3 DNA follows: TGCGCCAGCAGCTTAGAGACTAGCGGGGGCAATGAGCAGTTCTTC.

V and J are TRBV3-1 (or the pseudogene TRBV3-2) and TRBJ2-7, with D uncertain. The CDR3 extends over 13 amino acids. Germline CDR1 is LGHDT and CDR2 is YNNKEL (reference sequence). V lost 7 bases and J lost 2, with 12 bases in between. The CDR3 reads CASMALGTYEQYF. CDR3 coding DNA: TGTGCCAGCATGGCCCTGGGAACCTACGAGCAGTACTTC.

The CDR3 nucleotides are TGTGCCAGCAGCTCCCCATCCCGGCCCACTAGAGGGGAGCTGTTTTTT. The encoded protein is CASSSPSRPTRGELFF. This chain connects TRBV7-9 to TRBJ2-2, with a possible D match to TRBD2 (5 bases). Trimming pared 4 bases from V and 8 bases from J, leaving 20 bases between. Germline CDR1 and CDR2: SEHNR and FQNEAQ (reference sequence). The CDR3 totals 16 residues.

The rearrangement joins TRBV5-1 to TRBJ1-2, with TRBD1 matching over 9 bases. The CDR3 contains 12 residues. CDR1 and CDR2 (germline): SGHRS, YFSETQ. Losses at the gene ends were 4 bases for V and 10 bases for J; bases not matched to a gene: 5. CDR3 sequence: CASSGRDRVYTF. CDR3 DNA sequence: TGCGCCAGCAGCGGCCGGGACAGGGTCTACACCTTC. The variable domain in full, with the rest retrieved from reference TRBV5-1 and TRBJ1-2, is KAGVTQTPRYLIKTRGQQVTLSCSPISGHRSVSWYQQTPGQGLQFLFEYFSETQRNKGNFPGRFSGRQFSNSRSEMNVSTLELGDSALYLCASSGRDRVYTFGSGTRLTVV.

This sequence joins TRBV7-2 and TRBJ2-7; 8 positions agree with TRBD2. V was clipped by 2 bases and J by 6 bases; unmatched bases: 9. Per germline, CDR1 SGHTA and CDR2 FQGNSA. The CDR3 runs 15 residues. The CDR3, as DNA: TGTGCCAGCAGCTTAAATCTCCGGGAGGGCCGCGAGCAGTACTTC. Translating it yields CASSLNLREGREQYF. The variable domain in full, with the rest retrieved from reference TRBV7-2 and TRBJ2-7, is GAGVSQSPSNKVTEKGKDVELRCDPISGHTALYWYRQSLGQGLEFLIYFQGNSAPDKSGLPSDRFSAERTGGSVSTLTIQRTQQEDSAVYLCASSLNLREGREQYFGPGTRLTVT.

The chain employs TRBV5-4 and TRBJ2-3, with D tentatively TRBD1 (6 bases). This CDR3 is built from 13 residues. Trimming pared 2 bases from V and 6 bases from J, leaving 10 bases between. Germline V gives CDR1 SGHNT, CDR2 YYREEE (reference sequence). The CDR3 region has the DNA TGTGCCAGCAGCTTACAGGGTTCGGATACGCAGTATTTT. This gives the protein CASSLQGSDTQYF.

DNA of the CDR3: TGTGCCAGTAACACCGCCTCCGGGGAACAGCCCCAGCATTTT. It specifies CASNTASGEQPQHF. The rearrangement joins TRBV19 to TRBJ1-5; D gene unclear. In germline, CDR1 is LNHDA, CDR2 SQIVND (reference sequence). V was clipped by 7 bases and J by 7 bases, with 17 bases between them. The CDR3 spans 14 residues.

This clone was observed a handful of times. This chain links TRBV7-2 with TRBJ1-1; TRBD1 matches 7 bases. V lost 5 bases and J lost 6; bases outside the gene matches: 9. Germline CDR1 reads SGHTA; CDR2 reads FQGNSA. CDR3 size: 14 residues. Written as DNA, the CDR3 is TGTGCCAGCAGCAGACAGGGTCCTAGGTCTGAAGCTTTCTTT. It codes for CASSRQGPRSEAFF.

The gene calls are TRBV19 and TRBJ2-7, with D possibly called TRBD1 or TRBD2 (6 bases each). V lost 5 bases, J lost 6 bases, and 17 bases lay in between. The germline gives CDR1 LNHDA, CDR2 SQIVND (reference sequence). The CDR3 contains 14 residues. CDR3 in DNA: TGTGCCAGTAGTGCGGGGACAAGTCCTTTCGAGCAGTACTTC. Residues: CASSAGTSPFEQYF.

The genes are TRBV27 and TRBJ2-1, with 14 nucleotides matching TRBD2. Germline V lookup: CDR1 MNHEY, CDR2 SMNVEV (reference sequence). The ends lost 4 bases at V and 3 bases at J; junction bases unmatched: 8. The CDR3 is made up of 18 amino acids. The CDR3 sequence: CASSSPGLAGALYNEQFF. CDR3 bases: TGTGCCAGCAGTTCCCCGGGACTAGCGGGGGCACTCTACAATGAGCAGTTCTTC.

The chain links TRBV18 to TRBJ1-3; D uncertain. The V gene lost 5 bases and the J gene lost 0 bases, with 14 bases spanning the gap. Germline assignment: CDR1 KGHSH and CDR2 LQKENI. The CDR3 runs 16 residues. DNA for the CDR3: TGTGCCAGCTCAGCTCTAGACTCAAGCTCTGGAAACACCATATATTTT. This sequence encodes CASSALDSSSGNTIYF.

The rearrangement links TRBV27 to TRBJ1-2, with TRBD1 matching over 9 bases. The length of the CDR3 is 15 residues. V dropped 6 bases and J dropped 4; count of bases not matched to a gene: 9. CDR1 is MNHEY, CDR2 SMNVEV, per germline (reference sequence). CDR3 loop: CASRTTTGGSYGYTF. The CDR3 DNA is TGTGCCAGCAGGACGACGACAGGGGGGAGCTATGGCTACACCTTC.

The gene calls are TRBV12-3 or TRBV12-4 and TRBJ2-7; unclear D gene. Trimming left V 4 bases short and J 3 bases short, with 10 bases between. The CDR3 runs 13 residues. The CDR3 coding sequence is TGTGCCAGCAGTTGGGCCAGGCACTACGAGCAGTACTTC. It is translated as CASSWARHYEQYF.

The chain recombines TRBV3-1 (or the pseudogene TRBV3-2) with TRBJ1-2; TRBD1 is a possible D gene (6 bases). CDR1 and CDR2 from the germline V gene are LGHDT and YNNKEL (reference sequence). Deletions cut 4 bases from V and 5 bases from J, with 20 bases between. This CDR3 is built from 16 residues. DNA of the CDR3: TGTGCCAGCAGCCGGGTGACAGGCTCCGGGGGGTATGGCTACACCTTC. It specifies CASSRVTGSGGYGYTF.

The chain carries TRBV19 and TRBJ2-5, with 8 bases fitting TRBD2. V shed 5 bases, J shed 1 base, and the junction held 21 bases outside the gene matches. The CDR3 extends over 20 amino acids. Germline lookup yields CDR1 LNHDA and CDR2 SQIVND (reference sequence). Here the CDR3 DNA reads TGTGCCAGTAGTCTCAACGGACTAGCCCTGACGTCTATTCTCCAAGAGACCCAGTACTTC. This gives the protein CASSLNGLALTSILQETQYF.

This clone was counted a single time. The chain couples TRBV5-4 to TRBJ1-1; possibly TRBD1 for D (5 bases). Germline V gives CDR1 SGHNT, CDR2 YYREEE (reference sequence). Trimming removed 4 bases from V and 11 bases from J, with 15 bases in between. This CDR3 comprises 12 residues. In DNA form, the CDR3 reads TGTGCCAGCAGCCGCTCGTCGGGGGAGGCTTTCTTT. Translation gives CASSRSSGEAFF.

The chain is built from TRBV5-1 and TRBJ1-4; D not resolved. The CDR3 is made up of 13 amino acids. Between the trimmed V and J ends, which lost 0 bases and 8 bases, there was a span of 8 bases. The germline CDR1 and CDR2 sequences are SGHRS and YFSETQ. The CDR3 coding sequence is TGCGCCAGCAGCTTGGGGGAAGGCGAAAAACTGTTTTTT. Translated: CASSLGEGEKLFF. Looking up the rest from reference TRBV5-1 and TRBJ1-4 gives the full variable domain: KAGVTQTPRYLIKTRGQQVTLSCSPISGHRSVSWYQQTPGQGLQFLFEYFSETQRNKGNFPGRFSGRQFSNSRSEMNVSTLELGDSALYLCASSLGEGEKLFFGSGTQLSVL.

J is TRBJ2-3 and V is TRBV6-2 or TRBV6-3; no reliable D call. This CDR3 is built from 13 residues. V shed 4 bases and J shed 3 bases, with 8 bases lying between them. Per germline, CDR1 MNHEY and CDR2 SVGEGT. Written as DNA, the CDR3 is TGTGCCAGCAGTTTTGGGTATACAGATACGCAGTATTTT. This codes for CASSFGYTDTQYF.

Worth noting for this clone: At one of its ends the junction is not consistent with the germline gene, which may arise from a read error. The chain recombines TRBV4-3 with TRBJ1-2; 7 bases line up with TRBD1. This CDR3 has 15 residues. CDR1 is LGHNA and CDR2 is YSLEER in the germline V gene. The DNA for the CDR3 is TGCGCCAGCAGCCCGCTCTTGGCCTACGGGACAGAGAGGAACTTC. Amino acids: CASSPLLAYGTERNF.

CDR3 coding DNA: TGTGCCAGCAGTTACCCGGACAGGGAAAATCAGCCCCAGCATTTT. Its protein product is CASSYPDRENQPQHF. V usage is TRBV6-2 or TRBV6-3 and J usage is TRBJ1-5; TRBD1 matches at 8 bases. V lost 2 bases and J lost 4; bases outside the gene matches: 4. Per the germline V gene, CDR1 is MNHEY and CDR2 is SVGEGT. The length of the CDR3 is 15 residues.